A single sample gave rise to the 10 T cell receptor beta chains below, sequenced in a study of OX40 agonist ivuxolimab in advanced cancers. Some clones are missing from TCRdb's copy, which holds only in-frame ones; the method was immunoSEQ multiplex PCR. The table has 55,000 to 75,000 clones, 90% to 95% seen once. Specimen: CD4+ or CD8+ T cells sorted from blood, collected in a trial of the OX40 agonist ivuxolimab. The origin of the receptors is an adult with an advanced solid tumor such as melanoma, head and neck, liver or kidney cancer.

CDR3 amino acids: CASSLRTGPFYEQYF. In DNA form, the CDR3 reads TGTGCCAGCAGTTTAAGAACAGGGCCCTTTTACGAGCAGTACTTC. V usage is TRBV27 and J usage is TRBJ2-7, with D maybe TRBD1 (6 bases). Trimming removed 2 bases at V and 4 bases at J, with 15 bases between. Germline V gene lookup returns CDR1 MNHEY and CDR2 SMNVEV (reference sequence). The CDR3 consists of 15 residues.

This clone was found once. CDR3 in amino acids: CASSPSDRGLEQYF. The CDR3 nucleotides are TGTGCCAGCTCACCGAGTGACAGGGGACTGGAGCAGTACTTC. The chain joins TRBV18 to TRBJ2-7; 8 bases map to TRBD1. V shed 3 bases, J shed 7 bases, and the junction held 8 bases outside the gene matches. CDR1 is KGHSH and CDR2 is LQKENI in the germline V gene. The CDR3 has 14 amino acids.

The DNA for the CDR3 is TGTGCCAGCAGTTCAGGCAGCTCGTCTAGCACAGATACGCAGTATTTT. Translated: CASSSGSSSSTDTQYF. This chain links TRBV5-8 with TRBJ2-3; the D is unclear. This CDR3 is built from 16 residues. The V end was cut by 5 bases, the J end by 0 bases, with 16 bases between. The germline gives CDR1 SGHTS, CDR2 YDEGEE.

This clone occurred once. This sequence joins TRBV9 and TRBJ1-2; D remains unclear. From germline, CDR1 is SGDLS and CDR2 YYNGEE. Trimming took 2 bases from V and 7 from J, leaving 9 bases between them. This CDR3 comprises 12 residues. The chain's CDR3 is CASSVEGGGYTF. CDR3 bases: TGTGCCAGCAGCGTTGAGGGTGGTGGCTACACCTTC. Together with reference TRBV9 and TRBJ1-2, the CDR3 gives the full variable domain: DSGVTQTPKHLITATGQRVTLRCSPRSGDLSVYWYQQSLDQGLQFLIQYYNGEERAKGNILERFSAQQFPDLHSELNLSSLELGDSALYFCASSVEGGGYTFGSGTRLTVV.

The J gene is TRBJ1-5, the V gene TRBV18; D remains unclear. Germline CDR1 is KGHSH and CDR2 is LQKENI. Trimming removed 2 bases from V and 6 bases from J, with 8 bases in between. This CDR3 spans 13 amino acids. CDR3: CASSPSAVQPQHF. In DNA form, the CDR3 reads TGTGCCAGCTCACCATCCGCGGTTCAGCCCCAGCATTTT.

This clone was observed a handful of times. One junction end disagrees with the germline gene, perhaps due to a read error. The CDR3 is CATSSQGWGTGELFF. In nucleotides, the CDR3 is TGTGCCACTAGTAGTCAGGGATGGGGCACCGGGGAGCTGTTTTTT. The chain uses TRBV19 and TRBJ2-2, with D tentatively TRBD1 (5 bases). The germline CDR1 and CDR2 sequences are LNHDA and SQIVND (reference sequence). CDR3 length: 15 residues. Together with reference TRBV19 and TRBJ2-2, the CDR3 gives the full variable domain: DGGITQSPKYLFRKEGQNVTLSCEQNLNHDAMYWYRQDPGQGLRLIYYSQIVNDFQKGDIAEGYSVSREKKESFPLTVTSAQKNPTAFYLCATSSQGWGTGELFFGEGSRLTVL.

V gene TRBV7-2 combines with J gene TRBJ1-2; TRBD1 aligns across 7 bases. Looked up from germline, CDR1 is SGHTA and CDR2 is FQGNSA. The junction had 4 bases not matched to a gene; V was cut back by 5 bases and J by 7 bases. CDR3 size: 12 residues. As DNA, the CDR3 is TGTGCCAGCAGCCAACAGGGGTCTGGCTACACCTTC. This codes for CASSQQGSGYTF. The variable domain in full, with the rest retrieved from reference TRBV7-2 and TRBJ1-2, is GAGVSQSPSNKVTEKGKDVELRCDPISGHTALYWYRQSLGQGLEFLIYFQGNSAPDKSGLPSDRFSAERTGGSVSTLTIQRTQQEDSAVYLCASSQQGSGYTFGSGTRLTVV.

The V and J genes are TRBV14 and TRBJ2-3; the match to TRBD2 covers 11 bases. Germline CDR1 is SGHDN and CDR2 is FVKESK. This CDR3 contains 15 residues. The junction had 1 base not matched to a gene; V was cut back by 3 bases and J by 2 bases. The CDR3 loop reads CASSHSGGATDTQYF. The CDR3 bases are TGTGCCAGCAGCCATAGCGGGGGGGCCACAGATACGCAGTATTTT. Full variable domain (rest looked up from reference TRBV14 and TRBJ2-3): EAGVTQFPSHSVIEKGQTVTLRCDPISGHDNLYWYRRVMGKEIKFLLHFVKESKQDESGMPNNRFLAERTGGTYSTLKVQPAELEDSGVYFCASSHSGGATDTQYFGPGTRLTVL.

The rearrangement joins TRBV7-8 to TRBJ1-1; no firm D call. Per the germline V gene, CDR1 is SGHVS and CDR2 is FQNEAQ. There are 12 residues in the CDR3. The V end lost 3 bases, the J end lost 3 bases, and 5 bases lay between the germline ends. The CDR3 nucleotides read TGTGCCAGCAGCTTCAGTCACACTGAAGCTTTCTTT. It codes for CASSFSHTEAFF. Drawing the rest from reference TRBV7-8 and TRBJ1-1, the complete variable domain is GAGVSQSPRYKVAKRGQDVALRCDPISGHVSLFWYQQALGQGPEFLTYFQNEAQLDKSGLPSDRFFAERPEGSVSTLKIQRTQQEDSAVYLCASSFSHTEAFFGQGTRLTVV.

This chain links TRBV28 with TRBJ1-2; 8 bases map to TRBD1. This CDR3 has 15 amino acids. J gave up 4 bases and V 4 bases, and 8 bases lay outside the gene matches. The germline CDR1 and CDR2 sequences are MDHEN and SYDVKM. Written as DNA, the CDR3 is TGTGCCAGCAGTTCCGGACAGGGAGGTATCTATGGCTACACCTTC. It specifies CASSSGQGGIYGYTF.